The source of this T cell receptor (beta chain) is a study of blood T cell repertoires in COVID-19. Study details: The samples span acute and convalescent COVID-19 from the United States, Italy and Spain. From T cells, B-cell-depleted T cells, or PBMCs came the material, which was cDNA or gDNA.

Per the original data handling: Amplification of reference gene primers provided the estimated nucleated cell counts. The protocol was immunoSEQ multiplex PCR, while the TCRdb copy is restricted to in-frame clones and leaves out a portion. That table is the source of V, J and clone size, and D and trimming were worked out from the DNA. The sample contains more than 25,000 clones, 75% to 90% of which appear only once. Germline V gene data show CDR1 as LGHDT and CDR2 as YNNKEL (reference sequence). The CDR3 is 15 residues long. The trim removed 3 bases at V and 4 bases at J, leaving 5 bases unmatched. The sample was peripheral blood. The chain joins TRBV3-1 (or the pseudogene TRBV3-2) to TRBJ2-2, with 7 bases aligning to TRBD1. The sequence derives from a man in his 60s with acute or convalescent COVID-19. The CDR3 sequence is CASSHGAGGTGELFF. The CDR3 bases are TGTGCCAGCAGCCACGGAGCAGGGGGCACCGGGGAGCTGTTTTTT.